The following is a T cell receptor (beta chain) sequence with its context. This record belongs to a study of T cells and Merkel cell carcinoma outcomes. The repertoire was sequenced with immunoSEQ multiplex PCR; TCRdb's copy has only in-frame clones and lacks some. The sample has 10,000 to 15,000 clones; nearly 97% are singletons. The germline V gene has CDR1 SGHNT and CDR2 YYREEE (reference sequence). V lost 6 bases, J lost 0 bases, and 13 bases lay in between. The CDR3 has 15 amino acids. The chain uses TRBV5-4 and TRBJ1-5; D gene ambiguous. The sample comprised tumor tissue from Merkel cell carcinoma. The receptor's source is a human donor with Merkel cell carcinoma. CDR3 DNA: TGTGCCAGCACAAGAATTGTTGATAGCAATCAGCCCCAGCATTTT. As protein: CASTRIVDSNQPQHF.